Following are 5 T cell receptor beta chains from one sample sequenced in a study of neurological immune-mediated disorders. MiXCR, run by TCRdb on the 5' RACE reads, gives a single entry per CDR3 protein. The table lists fewer than 75,000 distinct CDR3 sequences, under 5% of them singletons. Sequenced sample: PBMCs. The receptors originated from a man aged 25-40 years with multiple sclerosis.

There are many counts of this clonotype. V gene TRBV4-1 combines with J gene TRBJ1-5; D is possibly TRBD1 (5 bases). The CDR3 is 15 amino acids. V was clipped by 8 bases and J by 6 bases, with 20 bases between them. CDR1 and CDR2 from the germline V gene are MGHRA and YSYEKL. The CDR3 region is CASSLRAGGGQPQHF. The CDR3 coding sequence is TGCGCCAGCTCCCTAAGGGCCGGGGGTGGTCAGCCCCAGCATTTT.

This clonotype showed up just a few times. The chain uses TRBV5-8 and TRBJ2-7; 9 positions agree with TRBD1. The germline gives CDR1 SGHTS, CDR2 YDEGEE. The CDR3 is 15 amino acids. V trimming: 2 bases; J trimming: 4 bases; junction bases outside the gene matches: 7. The DNA of the CDR3 is TGTGCCAGCAGCTTATATACAGGGGGCAGGTACGAGCAGTACTTC. Its translation is CASSLYTGGRYEQYF.

This clonotype occurred many times. This chain connects TRBV12-3 or TRBV12-4 to TRBJ1-1; TRBD1 agrees at 8 bases. Trimming at V came to 0 bases and at J to 4 bases, leaving 4 bases not matched to a gene. There are 15 residues in the CDR3. As DNA, the CDR3 is TGTGCCAGCAGTTTAGCGCTCACAGGGGGCACTGAAGCTTTCTTT. Protein product: CASSLALTGGTEAFF.

This clonotype showed up many times. This sequence joins TRBV12-3 or TRBV12-4 and TRBJ2-3; 13 nucleotides align to TRBD2. There are 15 residues in the CDR3. The trim removed 5 bases at V and 5 bases at J, leaving 4 bases unmatched. This CDR3 reads CASSRTSGGRDTQYF. The CDR3 DNA follows: TGTGCCAGCAGTCGGACTAGCGGGGGACGAGATACGCAGTATTTT.

This clonotype was counted between two and nine times. The genes are TRBV27 and TRBJ1-1; TRBD1 might be the D (5 bases). This CDR3 spans 14 amino acids. Trimming took 4 bases from V and 0 from J, leaving 9 bases between them. From germline, CDR1 is MNHEY and CDR2 SMNVEV (reference sequence). The CDR3 DNA reads TGTGCCAGCAGTTGGGCGGGGCTGAACACTGAAGCTTTCTTT. It codes for CASSWAGLNTEAFF.